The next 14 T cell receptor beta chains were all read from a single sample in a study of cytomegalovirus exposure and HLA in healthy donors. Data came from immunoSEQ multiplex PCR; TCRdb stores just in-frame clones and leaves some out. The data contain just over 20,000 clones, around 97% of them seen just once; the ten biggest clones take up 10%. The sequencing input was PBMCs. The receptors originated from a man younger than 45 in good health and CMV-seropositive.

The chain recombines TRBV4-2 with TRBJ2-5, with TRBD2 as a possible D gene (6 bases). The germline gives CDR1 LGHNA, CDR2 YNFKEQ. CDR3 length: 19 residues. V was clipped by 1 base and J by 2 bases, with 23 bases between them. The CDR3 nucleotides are TGTGCCAGCAGCCAAGGTATAGCGGTTGGGAGGCGGGGTCAAGAGACCCAGTACTTC. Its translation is CASSQGIAVGRRGQETQYF.

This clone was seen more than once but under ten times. The CDR3 region is CAWGYSGIYEQYF. The CDR3 nucleotides read TGTGCCTGGGGATACTCAGGGATCTACGAGCAGTACTTC. The chain has TRBV30 and TRBJ2-7, with a possible D match to TRBD1 (5 bases). V shed 5 bases and J shed 3 bases, with 14 bases lying between them. Germline CDR1 reads GTSNPN; CDR2 reads SVGIG (reference sequence). The CDR3 is 13 amino acids. Filled out from reference TRBV30 and TRBJ2-7, the complete variable domain reads SQTIHQWPATLVQPVGSPLSLECTVEGTSNPNLYWYRQAAGRGLQLLFYSVGIGQISSEVPQNLSASRPQDRQFILSSKKLLLSDSGFYLCAWGYSGIYEQYFGPGTRLTVT.

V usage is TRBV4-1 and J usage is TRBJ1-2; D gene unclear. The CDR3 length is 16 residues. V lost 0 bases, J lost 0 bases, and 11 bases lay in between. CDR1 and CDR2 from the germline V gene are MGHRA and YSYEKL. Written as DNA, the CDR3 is TGCGCCAGCAGCCAAGATTTACAGCAAGCTAACTATGGCTACACCTTC. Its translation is CASSQDLQQANYGYTF.

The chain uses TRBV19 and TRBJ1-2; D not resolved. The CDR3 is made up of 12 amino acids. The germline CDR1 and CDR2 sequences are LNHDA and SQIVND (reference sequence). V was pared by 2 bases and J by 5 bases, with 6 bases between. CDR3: CASSIQTYGYTF. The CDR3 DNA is TGTGCCAGTAGTATACAGACATATGGCTACACCTTC.

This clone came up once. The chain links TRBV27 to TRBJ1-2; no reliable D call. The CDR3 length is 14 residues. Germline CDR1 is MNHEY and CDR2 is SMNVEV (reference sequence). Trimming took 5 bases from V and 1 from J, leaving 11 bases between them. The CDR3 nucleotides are TGTGCCAGCAGTCCCCTAGTGGGTAACTATGGCTACACCTTC. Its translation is CASSPLVGNYGYTF.

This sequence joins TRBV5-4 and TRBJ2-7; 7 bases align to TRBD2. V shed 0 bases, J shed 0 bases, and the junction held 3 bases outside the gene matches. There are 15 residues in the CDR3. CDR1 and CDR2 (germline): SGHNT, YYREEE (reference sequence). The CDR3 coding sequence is TGTGCCAGCAGCTTGGGTCTAGCGGACTCCTACGAGCAGTACTTC. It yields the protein CASSLGLADSYEQYF.

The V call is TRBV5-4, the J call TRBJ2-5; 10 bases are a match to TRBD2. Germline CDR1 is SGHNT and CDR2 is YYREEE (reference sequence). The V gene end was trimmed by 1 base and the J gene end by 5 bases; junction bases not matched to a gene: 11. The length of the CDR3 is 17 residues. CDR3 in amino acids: CASSLSPSGSRLETQYF. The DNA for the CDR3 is TGTGCCAGCAGCTTGAGCCCTAGCGGGAGTAGGCTTGAGACCCAGTACTTC.

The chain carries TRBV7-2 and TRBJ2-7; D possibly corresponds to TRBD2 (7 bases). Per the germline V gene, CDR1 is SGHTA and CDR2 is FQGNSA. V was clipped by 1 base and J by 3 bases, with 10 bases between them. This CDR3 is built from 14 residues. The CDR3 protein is CASSLGGGGYEQYF. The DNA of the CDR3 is TGTGCCAGCAGCTTAGGGGGGGGCGGCTACGAGCAGTACTTC. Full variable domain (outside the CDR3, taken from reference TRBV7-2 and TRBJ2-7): GAGVSQSPSNKVTEKGKDVELRCDPISGHTALYWYRQSLGQGLEFLIYFQGNSAPDKSGLPSDRFSAERTGGSVSTLTIQRTQQEDSAVYLCASSLGGGGYEQYFGPGTRLTVT.

The CDR3 DNA sequence: TGTGCCAGCAGTTACTCGGAGGGCGGCTATGGCTACACCTTC. Translation: CASSYSEGGYGYTF. This chain links TRBV6-5 with TRBJ1-2, with D unclear. The germline gives CDR1 MNHEY, CDR2 SVGAGI. The germline V and J ends were trimmed by 0 bases and 4 bases, with 9 bases remaining between them. The CDR3 extends over 14 amino acids.

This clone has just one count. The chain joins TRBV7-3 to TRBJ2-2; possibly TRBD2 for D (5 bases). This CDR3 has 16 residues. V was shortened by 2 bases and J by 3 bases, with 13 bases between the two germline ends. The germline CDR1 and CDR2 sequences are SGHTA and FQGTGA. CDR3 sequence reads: CASSLFRLGDTGELFF. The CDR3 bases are TGTGCCAGCAGCTTATTCCGCCTGGGAGACACCGGGGAGCTGTTTTTT.

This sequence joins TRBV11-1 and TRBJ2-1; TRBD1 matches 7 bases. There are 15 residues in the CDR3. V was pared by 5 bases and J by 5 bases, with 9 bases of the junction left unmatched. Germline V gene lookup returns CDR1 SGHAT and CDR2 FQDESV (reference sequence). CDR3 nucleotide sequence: TGTGCCAGCAGCCCCCCCGACAGGGTCCACAATGAGCAGTTCTTC. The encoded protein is CASSPPDRVHNEQFF.

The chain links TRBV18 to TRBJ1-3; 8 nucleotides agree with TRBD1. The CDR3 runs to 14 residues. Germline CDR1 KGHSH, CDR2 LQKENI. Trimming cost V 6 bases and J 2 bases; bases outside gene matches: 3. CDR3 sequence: CASSLTGAGNTIYF. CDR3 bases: TGTGCCAGCTCCCTGACAGGGGCTGGAAACACCATATATTTT.

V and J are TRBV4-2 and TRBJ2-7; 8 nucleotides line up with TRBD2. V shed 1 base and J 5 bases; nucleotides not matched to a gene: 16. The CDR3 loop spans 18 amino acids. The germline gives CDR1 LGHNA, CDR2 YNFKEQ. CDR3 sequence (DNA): TGTGCCAGCAGCCAAGTTTGGGGAGTGGGGACTAGAGGTCACGAGCAGTACTTC. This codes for CASSQVWGVGTRGHEQYF.

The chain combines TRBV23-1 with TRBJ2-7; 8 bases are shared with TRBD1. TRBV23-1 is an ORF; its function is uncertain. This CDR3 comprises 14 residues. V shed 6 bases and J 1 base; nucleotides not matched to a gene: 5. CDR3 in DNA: TGCGCCAGCAGCCCAAGGACAGGGTCCTACGAGCAGTACTTC. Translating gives CASSPRTGSYEQYF.